This TCR beta chain originates from a study of molecular identifiers for immune sequencing clone quantification. Study overall: The replicate experiment used RNA from roughly 21,000 or 96,000 naive CD8 cells. This RNA was split into five aliquots, and four of them were sequenced.

TCRdb re-derived calls from the PCR reads in MiXCR, one entry per CDR3 protein. The data contain about 500,000 distinct CDR3 sequences, 25% of them singletons. The CDR3 sequence is 16 residues long. V gave up 0 bases and J gave up 2 bases, with 15 bases separating them. Germline V CDR1 and CDR2: DFQATT, SNEGSKA (reference sequence). This clonotype was obtained from a human donor in good health. Some libraries in this study had Jurkat cell RNA spiked in. Sample: naive CD8+ T cells from blood, with Jurkat cell RNA spiked in. As to subset: FACS-sorted CD8+CD4-CCR7+CD45RA+ naive T cells. This chain joins TRBV20-1 and TRBJ2-3; tentative D call: TRBD2 (5 bases). This CDR3 reads CSARDRRHHNTDTQYF. CDR3 in DNA: TGCAGTGCTAGAGATAGGAGGCACCATAACACAGATACGCAGTATTTT.